These T cell receptor beta chains were read from a single sample in a study of blood T cell repertoires in COVID-19. Assay: immunoSEQ multiplex PCR; the TCRdb copy retains only in-frame clones and omits some. The repertoire holds about 200,000 clones, with 70% to 85% as singletons. The sequenced sample was peripheral blood. These receptors all stem from a human donor in a cohort sampled during active COVID-19. Both conserved end residues are part of each CDR3. A D gene is named only where the DNA matches it firmly. The listing skips clone size in some rows; elsewhere it reads once, few, many or a size class.

v_gene: TRBV27; j_gene: TRBJ2-7; d_gene: TRBD1; abundance: few; CDR3nt: TGTGCCAGCAGTCCCTGGACAGGCCCCTACGAGCAGTACTTC; CDR3aa: CASSPWTGPYEQYF
v_gene: TRBV28; j_gene: TRBJ2-3; d_gene: TRBD1; abundance: NA; CDR3nt: TGTGCCAGCAGTTCGGGGACAGGAGGTTTCACAGATACGCAGTATTTT; CDR3aa: CASSSGTGGFTDTQYF
v_gene: TRBV5-1; j_gene: TRBJ1-2; d_gene: TRBD1; abundance: NA; CDR3nt: TGCGCCAGCAGCTTGGGGTATAAAATCTCCGGGACAGAGTATGGCTACACCTTC; CDR3aa: CASSLGYKISGTEYGYTF
v_gene: TRBV10-3; j_gene: TRBJ1-1; d_gene: NA; abundance: NA; CDR3nt: TGTGCCTCCAAGGGGGGGGACACCATGAACACTGAAGCTTTCTTT; CDR3aa: CASKGGDTMNTEAFF
v_gene: TRBV5-1; j_gene: TRBJ2-7; d_gene: NA; abundance: NA; CDR3nt: TGCGCCAGCAGCCACGGACAGTACGGCTTCGAGCAGTACTTC; CDR3aa: CASSHGQYGFEQYF
v_gene: TRBV5-6; j_gene: TRBJ2-3; d_gene: NA; abundance: NA; CDR3nt: TGTGCCAGCCGGGACATAGGCACAGATACGCAGTATTTT; CDR3aa: CASRDIGTDTQYF
v_gene: TRBV18; j_gene: TRBJ2-7; d_gene: TRBD2; abundance: once; CDR3nt: TGTGCCAGCTCACCAGGGGCGGGAGTCTACGAGCAGTACTTC; CDR3aa: CASSPGAGVYEQYF
v_gene: TRBV2; j_gene: TRBJ2-2; d_gene: NA; abundance: NA; CDR3nt: TGTGCCAGCAGTGAAAAGCGGAGACAGGGACTCGGAAGGGGGCTGTTTTTT; CDR3aa: CASSEKRRQGLGRGLFF
v_gene: TRBV28; j_gene: TRBJ2-2; d_gene: NA; abundance: NA; CDR3nt: TGTGCCAGTTCCCCAGGGTGGGCTACCGGGGAGCTGTTTTTT; CDR3aa: CASSPGWATGELFF
v_gene: TRBV2; j_gene: TRBJ2-5; d_gene: NA; abundance: NA; CDR3nt: TGTGCCAGCAGCCCAGGACTGGTCCAAGAGACCCAGTACTTC; CDR3aa: CASSPGLVQETQYF
v_gene: TRBV3-1/TRBV3-2; j_gene: TRBJ2-7; d_gene: NA; abundance: NA; CDR3nt: TGTGCCAGCAGCCAAGATCTCAGGGGTGGCCTTAAGTACTTC; CDR3aa: CASSQDLRGGLKYF
v_gene: TRBV19; j_gene: TRBJ1-2; d_gene: NA; abundance: NA; CDR3nt: TGTGCCAGTAGTACCCAGAGCGGGGGCCGGTATGGCTACACCTTC; CDR3aa: CASSTQSGGRYGYTF
v_gene: TRBV7-6; j_gene: TRBJ1-1; d_gene: NA; abundance: NA; CDR3nt: TGTGCCAGCAGCTTATCCCCGGGATTGAACACTGAAGCTTTCTTT; CDR3aa: CASSLSPGLNTEAFF
v_gene: TRBV28; j_gene: TRBJ1-2; d_gene: TRBD1; abundance: once; CDR3nt: TGTGCCAGCTGGCCGGGACAGGGGAACTATGGCTACACCTTC; CDR3aa: CASWPGQGNYGYTF